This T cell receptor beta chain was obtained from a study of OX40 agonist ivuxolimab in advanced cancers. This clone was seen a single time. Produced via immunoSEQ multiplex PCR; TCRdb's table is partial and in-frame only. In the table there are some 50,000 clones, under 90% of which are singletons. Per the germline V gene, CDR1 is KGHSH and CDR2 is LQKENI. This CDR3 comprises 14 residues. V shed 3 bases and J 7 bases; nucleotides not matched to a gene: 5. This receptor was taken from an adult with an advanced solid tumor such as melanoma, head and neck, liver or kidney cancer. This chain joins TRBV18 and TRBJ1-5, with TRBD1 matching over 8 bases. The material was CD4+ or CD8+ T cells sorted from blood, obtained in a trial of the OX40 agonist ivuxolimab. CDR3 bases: TGTGCCAGCTCACCCACAGGGGGAGGACAGCCCCAGCATTTT. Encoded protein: CASSPTGGGQPQHF.